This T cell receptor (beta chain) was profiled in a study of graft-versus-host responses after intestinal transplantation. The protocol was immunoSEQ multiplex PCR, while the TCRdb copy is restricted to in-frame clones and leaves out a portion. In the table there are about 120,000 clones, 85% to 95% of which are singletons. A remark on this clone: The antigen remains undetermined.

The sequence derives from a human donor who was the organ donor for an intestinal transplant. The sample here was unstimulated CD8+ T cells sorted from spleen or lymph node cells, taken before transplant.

CDR3 sequence: CASSLDLAGGPQETQYF. CDR3 nucleotide sequence: TGTGCCAGCAGCTTAGACCTAGCGGGAGGGCCCCAAGAGACCCAGTACTTC. The chain uses TRBV11-2 and TRBJ2-5, with 12 bases aligning to TRBD2. The CDR3 has 17 residues. With V trimmed by 0 bases and J by 1 base, 3 bases remained unmatched. Per germline, CDR1 SGHAT and CDR2 FQNNGV.